The clone carrying this T cell receptor beta chain was counted a single time. Its specificity is unknown. This entry comes from a study of cytomegalovirus exposure and HLA in healthy donors. Study information: Assignment to the Caucasian-associated ancestry cluster applied to approximately 80% of the approximately 400 genotyped donors.

The CDR3 is 14 amino acids. Germline lookup yields CDR1 MNHEY and CDR2 SVGAGI. Trimming pared 0 bases from V and 2 bases from J, leaving 5 bases between. Vbeta (60) and Jbeta (13) primers were used in the PCR. Profiled with immunoSEQ multiplex PCR; TCRdb holds only in-frame clones, not every one. This sample yields tens of thousands of clones, of which 70% to 85% are seen a single time; roughly 4.8% belongs to the top ten. Study conclusions and caveats: Accurate HLA-A and HLA-B prediction from TCR beta sequences was reported for most subjects.

The donors were healthy bone marrow donors. This TCR derives from a young man in good health and CMV-seropositive. Sample: PBMCs. This chain joins TRBV6-5 and TRBJ1-5; no clear D. The CDR3 bases are TGTGCCAGCAGTTACTCGCAGGGCAATCAGCCCCAGCATTTT. Translated, it gives CASSYSQGNQPQHF.